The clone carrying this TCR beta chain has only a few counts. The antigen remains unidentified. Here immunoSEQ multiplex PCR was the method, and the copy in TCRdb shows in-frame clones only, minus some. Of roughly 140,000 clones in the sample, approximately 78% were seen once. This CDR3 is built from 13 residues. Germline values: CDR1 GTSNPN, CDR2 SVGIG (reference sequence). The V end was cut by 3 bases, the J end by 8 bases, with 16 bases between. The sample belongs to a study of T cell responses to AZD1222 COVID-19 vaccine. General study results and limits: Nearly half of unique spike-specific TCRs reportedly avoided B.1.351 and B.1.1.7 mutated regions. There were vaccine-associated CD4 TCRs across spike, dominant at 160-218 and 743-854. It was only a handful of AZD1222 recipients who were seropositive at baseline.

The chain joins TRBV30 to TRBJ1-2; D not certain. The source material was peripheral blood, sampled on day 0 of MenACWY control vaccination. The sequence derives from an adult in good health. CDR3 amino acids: CAWRINGFGGYTF. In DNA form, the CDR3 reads TGTGCCTGGAGAATAAATGGGTTTGGGGGCTACACCTTC.